This T cell receptor beta chain emerged from a study of T cell repertoires in cytomegalovirus infection. Study in general: Carrying CMV and the relevant HLA type showed in public TCR beta signatures.

Trimming removed 3 bases from V and 1 base from J, with 12 bases in between. The CDR3 covers 15 residues. In germline, CDR1 is SNHLY, CDR2 FYNNEI. TCRdb re-analysed the reads in MiXCR, keeping a single row per CDR3 protein. The table records 200,000 to 300,000 distinct CDR3 sequences, roughly 9% of them present only once. Study-wide results and limits: Frequencies of public TCR beta families were cumulated, and this identified carriers of CMV plus the relevant HLA.

This clonotype was observed a few times. Its antigen is not known. V and J are TRBV2 and TRBJ1-2; the D gene is possibly TRBD1 (6 bases). Material: PBMCs. This receptor was obtained from a human donor in good health (CMV status not recorded). Some clones in this sample may be carry-over from other donors' samples. The chain's CDR3 is CASSEIGQLNYGYTF. CDR3 nucleotides: TGTGCCAGCAGTGAGATTGGACAGCTTAACTATGGCTACACCTTC.